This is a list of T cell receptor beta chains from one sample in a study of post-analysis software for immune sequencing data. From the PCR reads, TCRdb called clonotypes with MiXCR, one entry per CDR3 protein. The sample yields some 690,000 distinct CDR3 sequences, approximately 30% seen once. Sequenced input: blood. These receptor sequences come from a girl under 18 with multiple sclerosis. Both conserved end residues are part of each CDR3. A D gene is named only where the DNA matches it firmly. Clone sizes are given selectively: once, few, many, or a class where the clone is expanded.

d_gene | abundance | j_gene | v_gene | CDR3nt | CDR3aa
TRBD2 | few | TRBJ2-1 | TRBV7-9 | TGTGCCAGCAGCCCCGGGACTAGTGGGAGGGGAGAGCAGTTCTTC | CASSPGTSGRGEQFF
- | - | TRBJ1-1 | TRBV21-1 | TGTGCCAGCACCCTAGCGAGACCTAACACTGAAGCTTTCTTT | CASTLARPNTEAFF
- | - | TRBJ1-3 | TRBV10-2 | TGCGCCAGCGGAAATACAGGGCTCGGAAACACCATATATTTT | CASGNTGLGNTIYF
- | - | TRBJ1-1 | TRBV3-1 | TGTGCCAGCAGCCAAGAACAGATGAACACTGAAGCTTTCTTT | CASSQEQMNTEAFF
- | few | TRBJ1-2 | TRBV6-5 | TGTGCCAGCAGCCGACCTTCCCGTGGGGGGGACTATGGCTACACCTTC | CASSRPSRGGDYGYTF
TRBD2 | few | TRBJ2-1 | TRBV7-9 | TGTGCCAGCAGCTTAGCGGGGCTAGCGGGAGGGGAGCAGTTCTTC | CASSLAGLAGGEQFF
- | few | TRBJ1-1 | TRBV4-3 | TGCGCCAGCAGCCAAGATCCGGAGGGCACTGAAGCTTTCTTT | CASSQDPEGTEAFF
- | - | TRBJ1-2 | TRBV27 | TGTGCCAGCACCCCCTCGGCTCACTATGGCTACACCTTC | CASTPSAHYGYTF
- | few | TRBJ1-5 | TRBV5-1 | TGCGCCAGCAGCTGGACGGGGGACAGCAATCAGCCCCAGCATTTT | CASSWTGDSNQPQHF
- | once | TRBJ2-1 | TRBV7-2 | TGTGCCAGCAGCCAGAGGGGGATCGGTCCCTACGAGCAGTTCTTC | CASSQRGIGPYEQFF
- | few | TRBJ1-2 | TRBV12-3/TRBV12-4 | TGTGCCAGCAGTTTAGGGGGAGCAGGCTATGGCTACACCTTC | CASSLGGAGYGYTF
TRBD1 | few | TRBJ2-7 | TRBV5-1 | TGCGCCAGCAGCTTGGGACAGGGGGGGCTCGAGCAGTACTTC | CASSLGQGGLEQYF
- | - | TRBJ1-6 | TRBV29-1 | TGCAGCGTTGAACGGGGGATGACGTTCGCACCCCTCCACTTT | CSVERGMTFAPLHF
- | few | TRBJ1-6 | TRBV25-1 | TGTGCCAGCAGTGAATATCGGGTCGGCAATTCACCCCTCCACTTT | CASSEYRVGNSPLHF
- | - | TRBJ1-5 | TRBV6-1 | TGTGCCAGCAGTGAGTCGGGGGGTGTCTGGCAGCCCCAGCATTTT | CASSESGGVWQPQHF
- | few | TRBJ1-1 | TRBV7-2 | TGTGCCAGCCGGGTGGGGGGGACGAACACTGAAGCTTTCTTT | CASRVGGTNTEAFF
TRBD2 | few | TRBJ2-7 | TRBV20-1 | TGCAGTGCTAGTGGCCTAGCGGTCTACGAGCAGTACTTC | CSASGLAVYEQYF
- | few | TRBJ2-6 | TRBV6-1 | TGTGCCAGCAGCCATCAGGGAGGTGGGGACTCATCCTCTGGGGCCAACGTCCTGACTTTC | CASSHQGGGDSSSGANVLTF
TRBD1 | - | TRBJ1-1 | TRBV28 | TGTGCCAGCAGTCCCTCCGGACAGGGGAACACTGAAGCTTTCTTT | CASSPSGQGNTEAFF
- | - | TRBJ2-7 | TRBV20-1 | TGCAGTACAACAGGGAGCTCCTACGAGCAGTACTTC | CSTTGSSYEQYF
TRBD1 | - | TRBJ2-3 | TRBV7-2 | TGTGCCAGCAGCTGGACAGGGGGGGACGGATACCGGACAGATACGCAGTATTTT | CASSWTGGDGYRTDTQYF
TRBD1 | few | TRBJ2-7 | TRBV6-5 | TGTGCCAGCAGCCCCACTCCGGGACAGGGATTCCACGAGCAGTACTTC | CASSPTPGQGFHEQYF
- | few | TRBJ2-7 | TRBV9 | TGTGCCAGCAGCGTAGAGGCTGCCCCCCACGAGCAGTACTTC | CASSVEAAPHEQYF
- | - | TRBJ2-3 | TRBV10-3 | TGTGCCATCTCGGGCGCTAGCGATTCAGATACGCAGTATTTT | CAISGASDSDTQYF
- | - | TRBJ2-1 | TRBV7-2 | TGTGCCAGCAGCCCGGACTCCTACTCCTACAATGAGCAGTTCTTC | CASSPDSYSYNEQFF
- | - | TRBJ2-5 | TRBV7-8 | TGTGCCAGCAGCTTAGCGGTGGGACGGACCCAAGAGACCCAGTACTTC | CASSLAVGRTQETQYF
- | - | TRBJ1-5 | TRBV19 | TGTGCCAGTAAAAAAGGGGGTGGCAATCAGCCCCAGCATTTT | CASKKGGGNQPQHF
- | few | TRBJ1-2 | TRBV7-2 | TGTGCCACCGTAGATGGCTACACCTTC | CATVDGYTF
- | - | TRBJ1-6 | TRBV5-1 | TGCGCCAGCAGCTTGGACAGTAGCTCCTATAATTCACCCCTCCACTTT | CASSLDSSSYNSPLHF
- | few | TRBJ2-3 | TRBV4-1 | TGCGCCAGCACCTCCAACACCGGGGCAGATACGCAGTATTTT | CASTSNTGADTQYF
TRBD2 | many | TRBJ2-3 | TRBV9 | TGTGCCAGCAGCCCCCGCGGGACTAGTCCAGTAGATACGCAGTATTTT | CASSPRGTSPVDTQYF
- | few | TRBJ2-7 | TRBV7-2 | TGTGCCAGCAGCTTCGAGGACACCGACTACGAGCAGTACTTC | CASSFEDTDYEQYF
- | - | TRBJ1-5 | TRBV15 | TGTGCCACCAGCAGAGATTTACAGCCCCAGCATTTT | CATSRDLQPQHF
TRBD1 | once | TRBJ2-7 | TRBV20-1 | TGCAGTGCTAGACCGGCTATGGGACAGGGGGAAGGCAACGAGCAGTACTTC | CSARPAMGQGEGNEQYF
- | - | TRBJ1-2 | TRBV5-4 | TGTGCCAGCAGCTTGGGGGACACTACCTATGGCTACACCTTC | CASSLGDTTYGYTF
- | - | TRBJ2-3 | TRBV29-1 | TGCAGCACCGTCGCCCGGCTCCTGCAGATAAACACACAGTATTTT | CSTVARLLQINTQYF
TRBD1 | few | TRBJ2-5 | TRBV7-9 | TGTGCCAGCAGCCGCCCCGTGGACAGGGATATGGAGACCCAGTACTTC | CASSRPVDRDMETQYF
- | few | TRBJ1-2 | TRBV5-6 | TGTGCCAGCAGCTTGTACTCACGAGGTGGTCTTGGCTACACCTTC | CASSLYSRGGLGYTF
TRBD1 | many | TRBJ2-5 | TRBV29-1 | TGCAGCGTTGGGGGACAGATGGTTGAGACCCAGTACTTC | CSVGGQMVETQYF